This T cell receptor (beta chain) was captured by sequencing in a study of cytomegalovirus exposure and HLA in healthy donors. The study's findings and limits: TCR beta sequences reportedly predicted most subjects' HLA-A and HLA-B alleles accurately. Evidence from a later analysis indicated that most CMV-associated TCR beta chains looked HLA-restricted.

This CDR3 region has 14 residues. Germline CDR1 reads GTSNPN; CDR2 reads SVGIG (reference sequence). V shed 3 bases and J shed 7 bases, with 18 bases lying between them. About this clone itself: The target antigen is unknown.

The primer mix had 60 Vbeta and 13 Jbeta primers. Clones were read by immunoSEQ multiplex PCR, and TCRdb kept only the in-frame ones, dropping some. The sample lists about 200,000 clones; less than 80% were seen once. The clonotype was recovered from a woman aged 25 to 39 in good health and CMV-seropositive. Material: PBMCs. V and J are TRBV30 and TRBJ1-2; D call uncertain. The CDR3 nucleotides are TGTGCCTGGAGGGGCCGTGCCCCGACCCGTGGCTACACCTTC. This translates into CAWRGRAPTRGYTF. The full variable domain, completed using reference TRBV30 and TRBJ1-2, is SQTIHQWPATLVQPVGSPLSLECTVEGTSNPNLYWYRQAAGRGLQLLFYSVGIGQISSEVPQNLSASRPQDRQFILSSKKLLLSDSGFYLCAWRGRAPTRGYTFGSGTRLTVV.